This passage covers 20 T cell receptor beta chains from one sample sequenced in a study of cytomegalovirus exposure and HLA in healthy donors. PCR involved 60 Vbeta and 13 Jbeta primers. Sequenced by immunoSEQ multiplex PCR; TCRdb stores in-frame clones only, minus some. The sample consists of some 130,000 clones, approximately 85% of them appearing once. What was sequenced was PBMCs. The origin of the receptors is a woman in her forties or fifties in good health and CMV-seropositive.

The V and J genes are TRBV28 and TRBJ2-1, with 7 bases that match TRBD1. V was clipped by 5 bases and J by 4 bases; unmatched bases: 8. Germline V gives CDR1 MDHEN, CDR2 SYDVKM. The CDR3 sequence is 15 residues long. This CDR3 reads CASSPQDRTYNEQFF. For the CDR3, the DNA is TGTGCCAGCAGTCCCCAGGACAGGACTTACAATGAGCAGTTCTTC.

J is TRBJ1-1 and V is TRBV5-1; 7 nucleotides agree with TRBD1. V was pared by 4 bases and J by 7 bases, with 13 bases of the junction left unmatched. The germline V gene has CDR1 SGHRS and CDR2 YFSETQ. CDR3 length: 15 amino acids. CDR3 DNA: TGCGCCAGCAGCCTTAGACAGGGCAGTGGAATTGAAGCTTTCTTT. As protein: CASSLRQGSGIEAFF.

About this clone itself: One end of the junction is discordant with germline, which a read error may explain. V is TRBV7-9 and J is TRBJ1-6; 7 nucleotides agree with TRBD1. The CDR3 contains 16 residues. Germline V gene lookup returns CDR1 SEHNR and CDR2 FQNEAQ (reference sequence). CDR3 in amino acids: CSSGSDRDSYNSPLHF. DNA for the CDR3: TGTTCCAGCGGCTCCGACAGGGACTCCTATAATTCACCCCTCCACTTT. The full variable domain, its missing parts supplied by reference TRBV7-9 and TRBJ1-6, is DTGVSQNPRHKITKRGQNVTFRCDPISEHNRLYWYRQTLGQGPEFLTYFQNEAQLEKSRLLSDRFSAERPKGSFSTLEIQRTEQGDSAMYLCSSGSDRDSYNSPLHFGNGTRLTVT.

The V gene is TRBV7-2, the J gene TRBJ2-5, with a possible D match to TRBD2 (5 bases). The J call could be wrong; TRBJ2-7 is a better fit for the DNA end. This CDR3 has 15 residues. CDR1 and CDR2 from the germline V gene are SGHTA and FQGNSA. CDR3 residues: CASSFLADVTYEQYF. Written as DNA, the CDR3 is TGTGCCAGCAGCTTTCTAGCAGATGTTACCTACGAGCAGTACTTC.

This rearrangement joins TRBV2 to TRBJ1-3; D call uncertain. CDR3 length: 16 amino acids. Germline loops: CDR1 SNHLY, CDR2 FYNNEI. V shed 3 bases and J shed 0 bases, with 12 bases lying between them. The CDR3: CASSEWATYSGNTIYF. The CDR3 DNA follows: TGTGCCAGCAGTGAGTGGGCTACCTACTCTGGAAACACCATATATTTT.

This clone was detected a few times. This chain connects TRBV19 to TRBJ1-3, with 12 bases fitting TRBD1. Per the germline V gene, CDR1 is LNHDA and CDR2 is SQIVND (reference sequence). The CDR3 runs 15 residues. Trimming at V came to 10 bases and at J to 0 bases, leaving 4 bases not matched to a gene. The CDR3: CATRDRGPSGNTIYF. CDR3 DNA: TGTGCCACCCGGGACAGGGGGCCCTCTGGAAACACCATATATTTT. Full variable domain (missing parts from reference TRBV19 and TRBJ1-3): DGGITQSPKYLFRKEGQNVTLSCEQNLNHDAMYWYRQDPGQGLRLIYYSQIVNDFQKGDIAEGYSVSREKKESFPLTVTSAQKNPTAFYLCATRDRGPSGNTIYFGEGSWLTVV.

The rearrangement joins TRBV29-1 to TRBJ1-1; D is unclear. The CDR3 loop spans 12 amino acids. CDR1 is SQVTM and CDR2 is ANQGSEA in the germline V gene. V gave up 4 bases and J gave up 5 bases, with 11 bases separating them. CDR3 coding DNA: TGCAGCGTTGTAGAGGGAGGGACTGAAGCTTTCTTT. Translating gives CSVVEGGTEAFF.

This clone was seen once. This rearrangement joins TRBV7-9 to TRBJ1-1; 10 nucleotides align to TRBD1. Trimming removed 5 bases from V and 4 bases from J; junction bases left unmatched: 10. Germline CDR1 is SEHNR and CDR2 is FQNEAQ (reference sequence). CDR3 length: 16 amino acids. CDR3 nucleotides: TGTGCCAGCAGCCCCCAGGCCAGGACAGGGGGCACTGAAGCTTTCTTT. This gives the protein CASSPQARTGGTEAFF.

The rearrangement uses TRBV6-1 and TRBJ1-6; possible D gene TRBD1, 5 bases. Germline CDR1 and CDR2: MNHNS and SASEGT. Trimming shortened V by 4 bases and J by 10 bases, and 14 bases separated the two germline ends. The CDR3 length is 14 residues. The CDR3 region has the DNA TGTGCCAGCAGTGCGCAGGGAATGAGATCACCCCTCCACTTT. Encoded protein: CASSAQGMRSPLHF.

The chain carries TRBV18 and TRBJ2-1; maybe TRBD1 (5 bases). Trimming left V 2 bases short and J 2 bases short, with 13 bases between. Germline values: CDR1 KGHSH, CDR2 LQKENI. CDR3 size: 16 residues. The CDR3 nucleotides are TGTGCCAGCTCACCATTATCAGGGTTCACCTACAATGAGCAGTTCTTC. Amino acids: CASSPLSGFTYNEQFF.

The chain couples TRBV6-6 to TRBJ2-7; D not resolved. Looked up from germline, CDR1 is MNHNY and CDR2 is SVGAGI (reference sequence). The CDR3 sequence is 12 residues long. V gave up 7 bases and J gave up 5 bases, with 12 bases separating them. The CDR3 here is CASTPGSDEQYF. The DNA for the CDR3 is TGTGCCAGCACCCCTGGAAGCGACGAGCAGTACTTC.

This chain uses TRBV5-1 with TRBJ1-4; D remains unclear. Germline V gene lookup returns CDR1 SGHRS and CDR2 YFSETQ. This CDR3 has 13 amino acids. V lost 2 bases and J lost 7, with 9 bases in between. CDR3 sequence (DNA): TGCGCCAGCAGCTTTTCCAGAAGTGAAAAACTGTTTTTT. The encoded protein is CASSFSRSEKLFF.

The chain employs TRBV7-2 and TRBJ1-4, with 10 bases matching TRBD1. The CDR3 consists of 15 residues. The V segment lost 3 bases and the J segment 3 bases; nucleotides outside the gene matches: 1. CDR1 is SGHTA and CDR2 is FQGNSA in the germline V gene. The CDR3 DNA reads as TGTGCCAGCAGCTTGACAGGGGGCGCTAATGAAAAACTGTTTTTT. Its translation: CASSLTGGANEKLFF.

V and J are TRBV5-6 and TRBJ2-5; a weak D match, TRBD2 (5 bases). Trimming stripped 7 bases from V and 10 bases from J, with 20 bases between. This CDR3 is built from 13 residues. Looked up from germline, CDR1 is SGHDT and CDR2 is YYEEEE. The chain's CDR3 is CASEEFRARDQYF. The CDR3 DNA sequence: TGTGCCAGCGAAGAATTCCGGGCCCGGGACCAGTACTTC.

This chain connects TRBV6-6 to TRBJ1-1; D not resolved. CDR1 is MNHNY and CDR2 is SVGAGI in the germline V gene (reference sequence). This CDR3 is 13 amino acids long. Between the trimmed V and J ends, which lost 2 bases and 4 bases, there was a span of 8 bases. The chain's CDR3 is CASSYTPGTEAFF. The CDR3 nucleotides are TGTGCCAGCAGTTACACTCCCGGCACTGAAGCTTTCTTT.

CDR3 sequence: CASSRWGGRVQLQETQYF. CDR3 sequence (DNA): TGCGCCAGCAGCCGTTGGGGGGGCAGGGTTCAACTGCAAGAGACCCAGTACTTC. V gene TRBV10-2 combines with J gene TRBJ2-5, with D possibly matching TRBD2 (7 bases). Trimming took 6 bases from V and 2 from J, leaving 25 bases between them. This CDR3 contains 18 residues. Germline V gene data show CDR1 as WSHSY and CDR2 as SAAADI.

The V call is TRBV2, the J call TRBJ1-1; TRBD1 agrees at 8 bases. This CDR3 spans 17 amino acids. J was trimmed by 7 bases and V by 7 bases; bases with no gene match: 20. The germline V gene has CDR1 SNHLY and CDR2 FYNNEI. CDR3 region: CASKEVTGAYRSGEAFF. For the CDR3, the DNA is TGTGCCAGCAAAGAAGTGACAGGGGCCTACAGATCAGGTGAAGCTTTCTTT.

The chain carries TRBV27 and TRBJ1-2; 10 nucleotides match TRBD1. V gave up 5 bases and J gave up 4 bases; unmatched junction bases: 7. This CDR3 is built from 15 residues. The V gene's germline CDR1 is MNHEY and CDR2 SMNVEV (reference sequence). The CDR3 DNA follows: TGTGCCAGCAGTCCAAGGACAGGGGGGAGCTATGGCTACACCTTC. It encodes CASSPRTGGSYGYTF.

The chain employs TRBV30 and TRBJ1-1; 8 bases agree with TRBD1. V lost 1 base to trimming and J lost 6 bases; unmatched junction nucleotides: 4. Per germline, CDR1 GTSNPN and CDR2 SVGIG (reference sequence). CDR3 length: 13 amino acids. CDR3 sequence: CAWSATGVPEAFF. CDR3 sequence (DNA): TGTGCCTGGAGTGCGACAGGGGTGCCTGAAGCTTTCTTT.

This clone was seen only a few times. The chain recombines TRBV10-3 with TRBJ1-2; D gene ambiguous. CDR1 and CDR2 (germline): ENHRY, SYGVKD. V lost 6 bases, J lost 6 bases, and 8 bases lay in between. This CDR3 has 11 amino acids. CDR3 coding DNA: TGTGCCATCAGGAGCGGCGATGGCTACACCTTC. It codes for CAIRSGDGYTF.